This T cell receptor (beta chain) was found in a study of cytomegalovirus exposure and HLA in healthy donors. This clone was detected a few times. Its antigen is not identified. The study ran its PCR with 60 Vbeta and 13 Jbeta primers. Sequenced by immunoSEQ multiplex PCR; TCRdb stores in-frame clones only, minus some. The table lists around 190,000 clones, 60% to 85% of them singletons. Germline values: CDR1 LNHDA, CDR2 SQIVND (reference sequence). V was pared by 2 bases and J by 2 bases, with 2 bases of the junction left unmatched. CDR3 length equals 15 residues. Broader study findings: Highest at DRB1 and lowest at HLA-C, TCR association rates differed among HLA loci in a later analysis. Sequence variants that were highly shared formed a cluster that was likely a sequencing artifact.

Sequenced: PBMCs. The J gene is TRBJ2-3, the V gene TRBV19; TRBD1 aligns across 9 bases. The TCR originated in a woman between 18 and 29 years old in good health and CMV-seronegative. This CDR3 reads CASSIRTGATDTQYF. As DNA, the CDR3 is TGTGCCAGTAGTATAAGGACAGGGGCCACAGATACGCAGTATTTT.